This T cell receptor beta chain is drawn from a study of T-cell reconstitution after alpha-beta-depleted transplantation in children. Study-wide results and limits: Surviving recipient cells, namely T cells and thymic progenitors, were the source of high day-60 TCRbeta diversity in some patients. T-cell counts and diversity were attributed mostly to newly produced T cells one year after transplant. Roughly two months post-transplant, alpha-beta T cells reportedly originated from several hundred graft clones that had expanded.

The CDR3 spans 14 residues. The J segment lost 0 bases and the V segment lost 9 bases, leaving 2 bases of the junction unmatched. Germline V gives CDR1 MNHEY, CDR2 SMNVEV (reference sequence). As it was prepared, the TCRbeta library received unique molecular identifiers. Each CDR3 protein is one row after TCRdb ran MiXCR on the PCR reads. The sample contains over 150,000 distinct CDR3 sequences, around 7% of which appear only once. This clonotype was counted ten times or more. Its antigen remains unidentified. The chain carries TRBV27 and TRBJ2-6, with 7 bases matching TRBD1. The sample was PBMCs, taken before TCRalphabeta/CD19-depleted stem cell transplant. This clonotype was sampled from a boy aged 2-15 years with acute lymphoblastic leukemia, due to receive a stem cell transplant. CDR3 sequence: CASQGDSGANVLTF. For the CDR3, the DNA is TGTGCCAGTCAGGGGGACTCTGGGGCCAACGTCCTGACTTTC.